In its sample, the clone carrying this T cell receptor beta chain was seen many times. The antigen is undetermined. This CDR3 spans 12 amino acids. The V and J ends lost 4 bases and 7 bases respectively, with 8 bases between them. The germline V gene has CDR1 KGHSH and CDR2 LQKENI. Time point denoted: longitudinal time-point 3. The study used blood bank volunteers in Maryland, USA, as healthy controls. This record comes from a study of neurological immune-mediated disorders. Regarding the study as a whole: There were no CDR3 amino acid sequences shared by expanded clones across subjects, a result suggesting private repertoires in all groups. While HTLV-1-associated myelopathy showed the greatest TCR clonal expansion, multiple sclerosis showed the least, falling below healthy controls.

As for the cDNA, it was generated by 5'RACE with 10-nucleotide random UMIs. Each CDR3 protein is one row after TCRdb ran MiXCR on the 5' RACE reads. This table has roughly 45,000 distinct CDR3 sequences, approximately 13% appearing once. The sample comprised PBMCs. The chain carries TRBV18 and TRBJ2-1; D not resolved. The sequence came from a man aged 25 to 40 in good health. The CDR3 DNA follows: TGTGCCAGCTCACTAAAGGGTAATGAGCAGTTCTTC. It encodes CASSLKGNEQFF. Combining the CDR3 with reference TRBV18 and TRBJ2-1 gives the whole variable domain NAGVMQNPRHLVRRRGQEARLRCSPMKGHSHVYWYRQLPEEGLKFMVYLQKENIIDESGMPKERFSAEFPKEGPSILRIQQVVRGDSAAYFCASSLKGNEQFFGPGTRLTVL.